The clone carrying this TCR beta chain was seen more than once but under ten times. No antigen is known for it. 60 Vbeta and 13 Jbeta primers were used in PCR. Sequenced by immunoSEQ multiplex PCR; TCRdb stores in-frame clones only, minus some. Here the sample spans 92,000 or so clones, about two thirds being singletons. This CDR3 has 17 amino acids. With 4 bases removed from V and 0 bases from J, the gap between germline ends came to 19 bases. CDR1 is SGDLS, CDR2 YYNGEE, per germline. Healthy bone marrow donors made up the donors. Donors were ostensibly healthy at sampling, although undocumented immune exposures were probable. This sample is part of a study of cytomegalovirus exposure and HLA in healthy donors. Whole-study results and caveats: Previously analyzed data showed that most TCR beta V segments were productive at a frequency of about 87% or about 30%. For presence/absence analyses, sequencing depth was assumed to be roughly uniform across donors.

Specimen: PBMCs. The V gene is TRBV9, the J gene TRBJ1-1; D is unresolved. This sequence was found in a woman aged 45-59 years in good health and CMV-seropositive. The CDR3 sequence: CASSPDGLDFVNTEAFF. The CDR3 nucleotides are TGTGCCAGCAGCCCCGACGGCCTAGATTTTGTGAACACTGAAGCTTTCTTT.